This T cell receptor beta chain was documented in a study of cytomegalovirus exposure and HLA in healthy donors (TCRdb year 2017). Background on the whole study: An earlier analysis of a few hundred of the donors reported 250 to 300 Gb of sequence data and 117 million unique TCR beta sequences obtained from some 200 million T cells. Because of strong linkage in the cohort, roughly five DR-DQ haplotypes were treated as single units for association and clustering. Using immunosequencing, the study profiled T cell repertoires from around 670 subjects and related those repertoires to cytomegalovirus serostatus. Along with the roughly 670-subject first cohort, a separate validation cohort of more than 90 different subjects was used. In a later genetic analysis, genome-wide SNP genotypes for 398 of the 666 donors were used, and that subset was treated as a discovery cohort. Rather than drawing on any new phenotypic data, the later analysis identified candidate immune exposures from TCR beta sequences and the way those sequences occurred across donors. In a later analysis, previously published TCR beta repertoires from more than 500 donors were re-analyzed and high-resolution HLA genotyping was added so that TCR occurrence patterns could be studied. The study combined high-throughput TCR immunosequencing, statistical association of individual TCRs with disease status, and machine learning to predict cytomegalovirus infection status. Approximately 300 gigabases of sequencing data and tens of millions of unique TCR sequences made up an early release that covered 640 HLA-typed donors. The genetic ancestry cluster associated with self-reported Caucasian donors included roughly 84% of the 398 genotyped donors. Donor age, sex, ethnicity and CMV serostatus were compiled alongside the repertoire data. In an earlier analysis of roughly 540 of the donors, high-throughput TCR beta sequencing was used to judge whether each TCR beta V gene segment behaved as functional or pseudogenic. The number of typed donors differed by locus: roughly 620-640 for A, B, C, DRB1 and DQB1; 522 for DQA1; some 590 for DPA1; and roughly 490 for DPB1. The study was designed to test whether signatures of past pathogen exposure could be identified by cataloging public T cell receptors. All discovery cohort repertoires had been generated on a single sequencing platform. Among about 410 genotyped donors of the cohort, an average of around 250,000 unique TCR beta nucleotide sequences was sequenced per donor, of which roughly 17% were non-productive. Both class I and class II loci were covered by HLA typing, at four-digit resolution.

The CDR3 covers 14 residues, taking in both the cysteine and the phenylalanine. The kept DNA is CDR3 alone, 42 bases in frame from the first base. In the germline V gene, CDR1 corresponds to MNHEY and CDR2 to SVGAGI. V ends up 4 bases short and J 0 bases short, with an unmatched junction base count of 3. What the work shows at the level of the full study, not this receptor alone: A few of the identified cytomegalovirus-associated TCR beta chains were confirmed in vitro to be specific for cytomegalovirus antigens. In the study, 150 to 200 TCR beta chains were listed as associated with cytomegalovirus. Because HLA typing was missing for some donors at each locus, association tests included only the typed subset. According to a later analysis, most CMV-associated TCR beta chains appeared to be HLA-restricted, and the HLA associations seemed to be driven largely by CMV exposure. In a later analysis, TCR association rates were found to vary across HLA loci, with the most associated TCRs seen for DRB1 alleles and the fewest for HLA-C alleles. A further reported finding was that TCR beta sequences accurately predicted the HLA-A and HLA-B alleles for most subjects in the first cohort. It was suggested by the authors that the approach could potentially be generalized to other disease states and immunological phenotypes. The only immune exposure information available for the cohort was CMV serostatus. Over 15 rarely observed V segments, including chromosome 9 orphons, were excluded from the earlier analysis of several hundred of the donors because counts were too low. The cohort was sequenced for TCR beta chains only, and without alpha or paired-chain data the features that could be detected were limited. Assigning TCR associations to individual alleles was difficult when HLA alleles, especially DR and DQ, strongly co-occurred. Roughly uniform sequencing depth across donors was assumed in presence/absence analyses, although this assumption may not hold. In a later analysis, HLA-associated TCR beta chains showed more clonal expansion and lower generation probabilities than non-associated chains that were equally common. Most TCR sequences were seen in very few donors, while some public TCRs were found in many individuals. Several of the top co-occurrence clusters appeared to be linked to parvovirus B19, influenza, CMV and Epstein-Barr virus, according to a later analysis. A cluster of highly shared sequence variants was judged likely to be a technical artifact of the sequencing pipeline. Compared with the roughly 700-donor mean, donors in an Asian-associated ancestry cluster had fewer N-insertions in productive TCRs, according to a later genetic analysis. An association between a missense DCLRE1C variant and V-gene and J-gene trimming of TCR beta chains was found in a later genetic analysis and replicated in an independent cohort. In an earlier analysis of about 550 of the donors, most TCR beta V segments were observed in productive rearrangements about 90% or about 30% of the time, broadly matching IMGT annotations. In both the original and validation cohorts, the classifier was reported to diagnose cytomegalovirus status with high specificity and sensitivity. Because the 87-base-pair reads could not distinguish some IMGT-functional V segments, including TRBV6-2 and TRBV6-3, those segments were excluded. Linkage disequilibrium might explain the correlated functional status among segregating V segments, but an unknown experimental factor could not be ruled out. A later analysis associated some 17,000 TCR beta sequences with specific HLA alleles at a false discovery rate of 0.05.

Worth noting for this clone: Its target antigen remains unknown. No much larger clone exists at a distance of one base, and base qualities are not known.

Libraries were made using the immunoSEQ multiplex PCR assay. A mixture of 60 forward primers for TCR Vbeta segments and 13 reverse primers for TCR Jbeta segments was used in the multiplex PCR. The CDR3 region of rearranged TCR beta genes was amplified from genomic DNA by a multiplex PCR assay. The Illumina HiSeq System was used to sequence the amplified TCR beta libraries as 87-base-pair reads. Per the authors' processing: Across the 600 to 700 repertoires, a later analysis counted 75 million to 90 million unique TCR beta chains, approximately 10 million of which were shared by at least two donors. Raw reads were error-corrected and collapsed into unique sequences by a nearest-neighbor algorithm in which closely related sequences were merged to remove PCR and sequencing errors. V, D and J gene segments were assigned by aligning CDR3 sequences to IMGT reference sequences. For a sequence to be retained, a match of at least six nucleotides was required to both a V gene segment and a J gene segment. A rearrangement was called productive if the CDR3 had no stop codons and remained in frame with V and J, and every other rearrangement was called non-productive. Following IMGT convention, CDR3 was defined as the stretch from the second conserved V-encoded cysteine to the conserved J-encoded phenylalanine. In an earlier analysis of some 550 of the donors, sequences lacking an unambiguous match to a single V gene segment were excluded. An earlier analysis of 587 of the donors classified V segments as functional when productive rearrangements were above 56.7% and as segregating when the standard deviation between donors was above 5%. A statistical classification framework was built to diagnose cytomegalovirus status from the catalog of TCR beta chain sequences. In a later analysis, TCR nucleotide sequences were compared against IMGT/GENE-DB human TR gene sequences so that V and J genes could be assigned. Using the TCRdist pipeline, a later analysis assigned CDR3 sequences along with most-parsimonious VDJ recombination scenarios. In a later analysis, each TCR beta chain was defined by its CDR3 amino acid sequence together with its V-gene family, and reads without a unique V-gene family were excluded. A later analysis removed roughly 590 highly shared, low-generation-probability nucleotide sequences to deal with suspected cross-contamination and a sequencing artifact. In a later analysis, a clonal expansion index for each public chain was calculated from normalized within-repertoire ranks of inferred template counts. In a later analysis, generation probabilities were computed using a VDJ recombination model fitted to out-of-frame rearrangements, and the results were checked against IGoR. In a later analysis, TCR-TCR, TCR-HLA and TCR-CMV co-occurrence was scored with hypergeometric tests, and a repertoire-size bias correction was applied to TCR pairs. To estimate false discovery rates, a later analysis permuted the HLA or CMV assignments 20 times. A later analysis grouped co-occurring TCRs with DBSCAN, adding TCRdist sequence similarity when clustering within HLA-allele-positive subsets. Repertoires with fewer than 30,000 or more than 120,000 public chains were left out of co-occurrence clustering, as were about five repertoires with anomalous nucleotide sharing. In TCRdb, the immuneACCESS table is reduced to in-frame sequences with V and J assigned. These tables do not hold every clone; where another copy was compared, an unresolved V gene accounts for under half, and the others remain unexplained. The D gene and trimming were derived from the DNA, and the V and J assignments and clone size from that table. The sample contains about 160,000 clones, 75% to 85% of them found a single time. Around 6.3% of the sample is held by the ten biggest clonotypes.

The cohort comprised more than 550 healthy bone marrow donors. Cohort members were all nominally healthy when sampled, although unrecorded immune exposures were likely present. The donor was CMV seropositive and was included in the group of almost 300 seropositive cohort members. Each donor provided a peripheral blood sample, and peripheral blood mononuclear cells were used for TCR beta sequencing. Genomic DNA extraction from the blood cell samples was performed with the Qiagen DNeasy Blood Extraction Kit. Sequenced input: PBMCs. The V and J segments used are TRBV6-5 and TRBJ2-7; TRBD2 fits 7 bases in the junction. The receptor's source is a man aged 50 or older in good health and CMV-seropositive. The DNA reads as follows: TGTGCCAGCAGTTCTAGCGGAAGCTCCTACGAGCAGTACTTC. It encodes CASSSSGSSYEQYF.